This passage covers 17 T cell receptor beta chains from one sample sequenced in a study of response to subunit inactivated influenza vaccine (dated by TCRdb to 2017 to 2018). The library came from RT-PCR. The reads were generated on an Illumina HiSeq 2500. Through fastp at Q25 and MiXCR, TCRdb rebuilt clones from the public reads, retaining in-frame beta chains. Each entry merges the rows of one CDR3 protein and shows their most common DNA and genes. Counted in this sample were approximately 500,000 distinct CDR3 sequences; 20% to 25% of them appeared once. The ten most abundant clones make up approximately 3% of the sample. This sample also belongs to another study, concerning T cells expressing NK-cell markers. From that second study: 5'RACE template switching, by which a universal primer site and unique molecular identifiers were added, was used to make TCR beta cDNA libraries.

The sample in question was CD4+ T cells sorted from PBMCs, obtained less than 13 days after vaccination. All receptors derive from a man in his forties or fifties who received an inactivated influenza vaccine. Donor details come from another sample of the same person, matched by shared clones.

The chain carries TRBV5-1 and TRBJ2-1; either TRBD1 or TRBD2 may supply D (5 bases each). Germline loops: CDR1 SGHRS, CDR2 YFSETQ. Trimming pared 0 bases from V and 4 bases from J, leaving 14 bases between. This CDR3 contains 16 residues. The CDR3 sequence: CASSLVGPGGYNEQFF. The DNA for the CDR3 is TGCGCCAGCAGCTTGGTGGGGCCCGGCGGGTACAATGAGCAGTTCTTC.

The gene calls are TRBV7-3 and TRBJ2-3; D is perhaps TRBD2 (7 bases). This CDR3 is 15 amino acids long. CDR1 SGHTA and CDR2 FQGTGA come from the germline V gene. With 1 base removed from V and 3 bases from J, the gap between germline ends came to 11 bases. This CDR3 reads CASSLSRGATDTQYF. For the CDR3, the DNA is TGTGCCAGCAGCTTAAGCCGGGGGGCTACAGATACGCAGTATTTT.

The CDR3 coding sequence is TGTGCCAGCAGTTTTAGCGGAGATACACAAGAGACCCAGTACTTC. It codes for CASSFSGDTQETQYF. The V and J genes are TRBV12-3 or TRBV12-4 and TRBJ2-5, with D possibly TRBD2 on 6 matching bases. The ends were cut back, 3 bases at V and 2 bases at J, with 13 bases in the middle. CDR3 length: 15 amino acids.

Written as DNA, the CDR3 is TGTGCCAGCAGCTTACCTAGAGCGGCGGATCCCTACGAGCAGTACTTC. Protein: CASSLPRAADPYEQYF. The rearrangement uses TRBV11-1 and TRBJ2-7; TRBD2 might be the D (5 bases). The ends were cut back, 2 bases at V and 2 bases at J, with 16 bases in the middle. There are 16 residues in the CDR3. CDR1 is SGHAT, CDR2 FQDESV, per germline (reference sequence).

This clonotype was seen only a few times. The rearrangement joins TRBV5-1 to TRBJ2-3, with D tentatively TRBD2 (6 bases). The V gene lost 0 bases and the J gene lost 1 base, with 15 bases spanning the gap. From germline, CDR1 is SGHRS and CDR2 YFSETQ. The CDR3 is made up of 17 amino acids. The chain's CDR3 is CASSLGKYRRGTDTQYF. The CDR3 DNA reads as TGCGCCAGCAGCTTGGGGAAATACAGGAGGGGCACAGATACGCAGTATTTT.

This clonotype was picked up a small number of times. The V and J genes are TRBV7-9 and TRBJ1-1, with 8 bases that match TRBD1. CDR1 is SEHNR, CDR2 FQNEAQ, per germline (reference sequence). This CDR3 is 15 amino acids long. V dropped 1 base and J dropped 4; count of bases not matched to a gene: 5. The CDR3 sequence: CASSLVGQGATEAFF. For the CDR3, the DNA is TGTGCCAGCAGCTTAGTAGGACAGGGCGCCACTGAAGCTTTCTTT.

This clonotype turned up a few times. The chain links TRBV15 to TRBJ1-1, with D hard to call. V was shortened by 0 bases and J by 0 bases, with 11 bases between the two germline ends. The CDR3 totals 16 residues. Germline values: CDR1 LNHNV, CDR2 YYDKDF (reference sequence). DNA of the CDR3: TGTGCCACCAGCAGAGATCCACGACAAATGAACACTGAAGCTTTCTTT. Translated: CATSRDPRQMNTEAFF.

This clonotype has a handful of counts. V usage is TRBV7-2 and J usage is TRBJ1-1; D remains unclear. CDR1 is SGHTA and CDR2 is FQGNSA in the germline V gene. The CDR3 consists of 11 residues. The V gene lost 2 bases and the J gene lost 9 bases, with 7 bases spanning the gap. The CDR3 bases are TGTGCCAGCAGCTTACGCCACCAAGCTTTCTTT. Amino acid sequence: CASSLRHQAFF.

J is TRBJ1-1 and V is TRBV30; D is uncertain. Per germline, CDR1 GTSNPN and CDR2 SVGIG (reference sequence). Trimming took off 0 bases at V and 2 bases at J, with 10 bases between the two ends. The CDR3 loop spans 14 amino acids. CDR3 loop: CAWSVNQINTEAFF. Here the CDR3 DNA reads TGTGCCTGGAGTGTCAATCAGATTAACACTGAAGCTTTCTTT.

The V and J genes are TRBV5-1 and TRBJ2-7; 11 bases are shared with TRBD1. V shed 0 bases, J shed 4 bases, and the junction held 6 bases outside the gene matches. This CDR3 is 16 amino acids long. Germline CDR1 is SGHRS and CDR2 is YFSETQ. The DNA for the CDR3 is TGCGCCAGCAGCTTGGTCCCGGGACAGGGGGGGTACGAGCAGTACTTC. Residues: CASSLVPGQGGYEQYF.

This clonotype has a count of ten or more. V gene TRBV6-1 combines with J gene TRBJ2-5, with D possibly called TRBD1 or TRBD2 (5 bases each). The CDR3 length is 16 residues. Germline CDR1 MNHNS, CDR2 SASEGT. Trimming took off 3 bases at V and 1 base at J, with 15 bases between the two ends. In nucleotides, the CDR3 is TGTGCCAGCAGTGAGTCTCGGGGCTTGGGCCAAGAGACCCAGTACTTC. It is translated as CASSESRGLGQETQYF.

This clonotype is a singleton in its sample. The V call is TRBV6-2 or TRBV6-3, the J call TRBJ2-2; D may be TRBD2 (6 bases). Per the germline V gene, CDR1 is MNHEY and CDR2 is SVGEGT. The CDR3 extends over 15 amino acids. Trimming removed 2 bases at V and 6 bases at J, with 13 bases between. The CDR3 sequence is CASSYGRTTAGELFF. CDR3 bases: TGTGCCAGCAGTTACGGGAGGACAACAGCCGGGGAGCTGTTTTTT.

The rearrangement links TRBV12-3 or TRBV12-4 to TRBJ1-2, with 8 bases aligning to TRBD1. Unmatched junction bases numbered 9, after V lost 4 bases and J lost 8 bases. This CDR3 is 14 amino acids long. The CDR3 bases are TGTGCCAGCAGTTCGGACAGGGTTGGCATGGGCTACACCTTC. Its translation is CASSSDRVGMGYTF.

This chain connects TRBV6-2 or TRBV6-3 to TRBJ2-1, with D tentatively TRBD2 (5 bases). The CDR3 covers 13 residues. The V end lost 7 bases, the J end lost 4 bases, and 11 bases lay between the germline ends. Germline lookup yields CDR1 MNHEY and CDR2 SVGEGT. The CDR3 sequence is CASNEGTYNEQFF. DNA of the CDR3: TGTGCCAGCAACGAGGGAACTTACAATGAGCAGTTCTTC.

The chain is built from TRBV5-1 and TRBJ2-1; D gene unclear. Germline CDR1 is SGHRS and CDR2 is YFSETQ. The CDR3 runs 15 residues. V was clipped by 0 bases and J by 8 bases, with 15 bases between them. CDR3 DNA sequence: TGCGCCAGCAGCTTGGGGCCGGAGTCTTGGGATGAGCAGTTCTTC. Translation gives CASSLGPESWDEQFF.

This clonotype has only a few counts. The CDR3 nucleotides read TGCGCCAGCAGTCAGTTCGGACCGGGACAGGGTCACTCTGGAAACACCATATATTTT. It is translated as CASSQFGPGQGHSGNTIYF. The chain combines TRBV4-3 with TRBJ1-3, with 9 bases that match TRBD1. CDR3 length: 19 residues. The germline CDR1 and CDR2 sequences are LGHNA and YSLEER. V shed 6 bases, J shed 0 bases, and the junction held 15 bases outside the gene matches.

This clonotype was counted only a few times. The chain recombines TRBV20-1 with TRBJ1-3; a weak D match, TRBD1 (6 bases). Per the germline V gene, CDR1 is DFQATT and CDR2 is SNEGSKA (reference sequence). The CDR3 runs to 15 residues. Trimming stripped 3 bases from V and 4 bases from J, with 16 bases between. CDR3 DNA sequence: TGCAGTGCTAGTGGCTTCGGGGGCTCAGGAAACACCATATATTTT. This codes for CSASGFGGSGNTIYF.